A single TCR beta chain is shown here with its context. Its antigen is not identified. These data originate in a study of shared clonotypes between healthy human individuals. The assay used deep level. Using immunoSEQ multiplex PCR, the repertoire was profiled, and TCRdb retains in-frame clones only, with some absent. The sample carries approximately 1,000,000 clones, 70% to 80% recorded once. Germline CDR1 reads GTSNPN; CDR2 reads SVGIG (reference sequence). This CDR3 comprises 11 residues. The V and J ends lost 0 bases and 7 bases respectively, with 4 bases between them. Study-wide results and caveats: A handful of donors showed sharing of about 5.5% of naive CD4 clonotypes.

Researchers partitioned CD4+ cells into CD45RA+ naive and CD45RA-negative memory subsets. The sequencing input was memory CD4+ T cells from PBMCs. As to subset: CD45RA-negative fraction. The V call is TRBV30, the J call TRBJ2-4; D gene ambiguous. The sequence was collected from a man aged 18 to 30 in good health. Some clones in this sample may be carry-over from other donors' samples. CDR3 DNA sequence: TGTGCCTGGAGTGTCAGTAACATTCAGTACTTC. This codes for CAWSVSNIQYF.